These 3 T cell receptor beta chains originate from one sample sequenced in a study of T cell changes during pregnancy in multiple sclerosis. The method was immunoSEQ multiplex PCR; TCRdb's version includes in-frame clones alone and lacks a portion of them. The profile shows roughly 120,000 clones, 90% to 95% of them singletons. Sequencing was performed on peripheral blood, taken before pregnancy. These TCRs come from a female donor with multiple sclerosis, enrolled in a pregnancy study.

V gene TRBV27 combines with J gene TRBJ2-7; TRBD2 matches at 11 bases. This CDR3 comprises 15 residues. The J segment lost 1 base and the V segment lost 6 bases, leaving 5 bases of the junction unmatched. Germline loops: CDR1 MNHEY, CDR2 SMNVEV (reference sequence). CDR3 region: CASRPGTSGSYEQYF. In DNA form, the CDR3 reads TGTGCCAGCAGACCTGGGACTAGCGGATCCTACGAGCAGTACTTC.

V usage is TRBV4-1 and J usage is TRBJ1-6, with D uncertain. Trimming shortened V by 0 bases and J by 13 bases, and 13 bases separated the two germline ends. The germline V gene encodes CDR1 MGHRA and CDR2 YSYEKL. The CDR3 is made up of 14 amino acids. CDR3 sequence (DNA): TGCGCCAGCAGCCAAGACAGTTACACTAATCCCCTCCACTTT. Encoded protein: CASSQDSYTNPLHF.

This sequence joins TRBV28 and TRBJ1-1, with D hard to call. The CDR3 consists of 12 residues. In germline, CDR1 is MDHEN, CDR2 SYDVKM. The V gene lost 5 bases and the J gene lost 7 bases, with 11 bases spanning the gap. The CDR3 region has the DNA TGTGCCAGCAGTGCTAGACGAGGTGAAGCTTTCTTT. Translated, it gives CASSARRGEAFF.